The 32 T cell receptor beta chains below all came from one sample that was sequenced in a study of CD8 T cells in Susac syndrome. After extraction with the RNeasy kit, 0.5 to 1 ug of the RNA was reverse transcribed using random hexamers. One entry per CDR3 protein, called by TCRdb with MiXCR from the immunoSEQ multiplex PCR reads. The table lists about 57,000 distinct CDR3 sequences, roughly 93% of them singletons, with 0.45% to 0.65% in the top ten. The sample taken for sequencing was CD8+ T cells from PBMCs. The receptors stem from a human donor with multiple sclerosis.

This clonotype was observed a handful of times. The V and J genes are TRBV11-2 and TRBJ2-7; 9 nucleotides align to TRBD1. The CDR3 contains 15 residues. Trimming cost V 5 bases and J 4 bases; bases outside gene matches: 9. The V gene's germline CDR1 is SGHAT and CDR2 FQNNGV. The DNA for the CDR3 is TGTGCCAGCAGCCCGGGGACAGGGCTTCGGTACGAGCAGTACTTC. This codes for CASSPGTGLRYEQYF.

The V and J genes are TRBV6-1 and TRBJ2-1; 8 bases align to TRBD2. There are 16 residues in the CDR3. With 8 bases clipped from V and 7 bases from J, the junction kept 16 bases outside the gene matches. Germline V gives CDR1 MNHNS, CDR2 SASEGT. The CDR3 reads CASDSLSAGGGNEQFF. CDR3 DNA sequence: TGTGCCAGCGACTCCCTCTCGGCGGGGGGTGGGAATGAGCAGTTCTTC.

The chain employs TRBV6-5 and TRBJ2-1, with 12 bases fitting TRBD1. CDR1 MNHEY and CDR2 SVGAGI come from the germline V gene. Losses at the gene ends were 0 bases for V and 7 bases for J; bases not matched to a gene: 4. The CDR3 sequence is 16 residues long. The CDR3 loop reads CASSYSGQGAFNEQFF. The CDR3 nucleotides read TGTGCCAGCAGTTACTCGGGACAGGGGGCGTTTAATGAGCAGTTCTTC.

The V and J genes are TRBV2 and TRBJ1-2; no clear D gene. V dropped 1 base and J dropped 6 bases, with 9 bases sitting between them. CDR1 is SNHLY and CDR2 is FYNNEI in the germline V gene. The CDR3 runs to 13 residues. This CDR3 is CASSEGPVHGYTF. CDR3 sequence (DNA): TGTGCCAGCAGTGAAGGACCAGTCCATGGCTACACCTTC.

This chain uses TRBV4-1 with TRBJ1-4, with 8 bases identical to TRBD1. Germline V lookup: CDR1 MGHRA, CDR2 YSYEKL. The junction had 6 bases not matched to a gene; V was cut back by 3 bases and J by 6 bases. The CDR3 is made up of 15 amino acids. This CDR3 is CASSQGQGADEKLFF. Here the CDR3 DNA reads TGCGCCAGCAGCCAGGGTCAGGGGGCGGATGAAAAACTGTTTTTT.

The CDR3 protein is CASREEGSGKKLFF. The CDR3 region has the DNA TGTGCCAGCAGGGAGGAAGGGAGTGGAAAAAAACTGTTTTTT. J is TRBJ1-4 and V is TRBV2; D is unclear. Trimming shortened V by 6 bases and J by 9 bases, and 17 bases separated the two germline ends. Germline V gene lookup returns CDR1 SNHLY and CDR2 FYNNEI. CDR3 length: 14 residues.

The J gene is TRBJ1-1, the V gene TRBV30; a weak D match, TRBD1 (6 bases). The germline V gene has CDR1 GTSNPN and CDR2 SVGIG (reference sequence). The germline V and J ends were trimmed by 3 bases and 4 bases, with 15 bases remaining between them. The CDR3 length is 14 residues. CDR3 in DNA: TGTGCCTGGAGCATAGGGGGTTCCGGCACTGAAGCTTTCTTT. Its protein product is CAWSIGGSGTEAFF.

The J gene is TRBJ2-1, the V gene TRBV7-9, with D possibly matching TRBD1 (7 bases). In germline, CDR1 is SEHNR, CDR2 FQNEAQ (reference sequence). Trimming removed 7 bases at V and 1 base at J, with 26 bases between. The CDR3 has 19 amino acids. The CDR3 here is CASNPSHRAGGRSYNEQFF. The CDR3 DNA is TGTGCCAGCAATCCTTCTCACCGGGCAGGGGGGCGGTCCTACAATGAGCAGTTCTTC.

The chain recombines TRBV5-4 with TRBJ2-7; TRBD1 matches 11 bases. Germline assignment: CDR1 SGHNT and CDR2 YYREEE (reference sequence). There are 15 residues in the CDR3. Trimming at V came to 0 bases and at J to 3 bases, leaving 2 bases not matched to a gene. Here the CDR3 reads CASSLEGTGGYEQYF. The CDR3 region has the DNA TGTGCCAGCAGCTTGGAAGGGACAGGGGGCTACGAGCAGTACTTC.

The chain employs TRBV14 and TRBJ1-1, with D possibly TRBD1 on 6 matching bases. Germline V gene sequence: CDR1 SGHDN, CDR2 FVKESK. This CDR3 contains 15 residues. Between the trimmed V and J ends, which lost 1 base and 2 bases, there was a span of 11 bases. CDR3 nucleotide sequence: TGTGCCAGCAGCCAAGCGGGGGCACTAAACACTGAAGCTTTCTTT. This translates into CASSQAGALNTEAFF. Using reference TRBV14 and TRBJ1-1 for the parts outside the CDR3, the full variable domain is EAGVTQFPSHSVIEKGQTVTLRCDPISGHDNLYWYRRVMGKEIKFLLHFVKESKQDESGMPNNRFLAERTGGTYSTLKVQPAELEDSGVYFCASSQAGALNTEAFFGQGTRLTVV.

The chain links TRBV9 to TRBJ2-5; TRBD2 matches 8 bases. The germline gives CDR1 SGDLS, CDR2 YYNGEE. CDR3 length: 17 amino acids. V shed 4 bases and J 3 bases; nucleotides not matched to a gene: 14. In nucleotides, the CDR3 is TGTGCCAGCAGCTCCAGAGAAAGCGGGGGAGGGGAAGAGACCCAGTACTTC. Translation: CASSSRESGGGEETQYF.

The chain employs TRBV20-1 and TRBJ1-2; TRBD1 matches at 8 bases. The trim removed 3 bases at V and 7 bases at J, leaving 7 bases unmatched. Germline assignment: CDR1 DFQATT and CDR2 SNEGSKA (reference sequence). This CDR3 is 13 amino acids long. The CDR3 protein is CSARDRDQVGYTF. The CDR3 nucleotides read TGCAGTGCTAGGGACAGGGACCAGGTTGGCTACACCTTC.

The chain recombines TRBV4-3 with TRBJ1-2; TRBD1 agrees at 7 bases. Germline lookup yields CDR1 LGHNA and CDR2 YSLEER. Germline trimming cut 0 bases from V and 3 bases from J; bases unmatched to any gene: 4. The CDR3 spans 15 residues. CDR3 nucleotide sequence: TGCGCCAGCAGCCAAGATCTGAGGGGGCACTATGGCTACACCTTC. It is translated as CASSQDLRGHYGYTF.

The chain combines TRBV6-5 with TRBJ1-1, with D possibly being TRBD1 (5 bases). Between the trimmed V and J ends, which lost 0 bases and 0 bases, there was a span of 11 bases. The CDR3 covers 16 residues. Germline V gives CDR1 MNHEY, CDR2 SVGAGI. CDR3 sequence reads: CASSYSMGGLNTEAFF. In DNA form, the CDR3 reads TGTGCCAGCAGTTACTCGATGGGGGGTTTGAACACTGAAGCTTTCTTT.

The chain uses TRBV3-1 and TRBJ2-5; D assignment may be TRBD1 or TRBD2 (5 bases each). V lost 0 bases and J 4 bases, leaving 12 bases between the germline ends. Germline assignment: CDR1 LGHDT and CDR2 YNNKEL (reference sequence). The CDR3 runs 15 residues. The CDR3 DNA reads TGTGCCAGCAGCCAAGAAGGGACCGCCGGAGAGACCCAGTACTTC. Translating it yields CASSQEGTAGETQYF.

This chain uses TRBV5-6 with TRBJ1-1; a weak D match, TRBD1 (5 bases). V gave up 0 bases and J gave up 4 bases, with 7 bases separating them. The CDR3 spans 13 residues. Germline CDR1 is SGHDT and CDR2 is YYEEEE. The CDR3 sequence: CASSLGGFTEAFF. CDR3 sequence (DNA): TGTGCCAGCAGCTTGGGGGGCTTCACTGAAGCTTTCTTT. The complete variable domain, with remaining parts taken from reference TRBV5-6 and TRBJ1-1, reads DAGVTQSPTHLIKTRGQQVTLRCSPKSGHDTVSWYQQALGQGPQFIFQYYEEEERQRGNFPDRFSGHQFPNYSSELNVNALLLGDSALYLCASSLGGFTEAFFGQGTRLTVV.

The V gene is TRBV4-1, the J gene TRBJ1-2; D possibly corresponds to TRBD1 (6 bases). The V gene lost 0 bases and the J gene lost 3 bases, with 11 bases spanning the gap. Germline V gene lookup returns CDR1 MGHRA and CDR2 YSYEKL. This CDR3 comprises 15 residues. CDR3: CASSQETGYDYGYTF. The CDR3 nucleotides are TGCGCCAGCAGCCAAGAAACAGGGTATGACTATGGCTACACCTTC.

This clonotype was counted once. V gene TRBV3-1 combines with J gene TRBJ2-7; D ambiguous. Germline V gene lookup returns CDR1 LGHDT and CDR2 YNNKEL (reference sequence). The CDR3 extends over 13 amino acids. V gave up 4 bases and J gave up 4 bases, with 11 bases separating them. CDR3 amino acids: CASSLGRKYEQYF. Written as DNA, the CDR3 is TGTGCCAGCAGCCTCGGACGGAAATACGAGCAGTACTTC.

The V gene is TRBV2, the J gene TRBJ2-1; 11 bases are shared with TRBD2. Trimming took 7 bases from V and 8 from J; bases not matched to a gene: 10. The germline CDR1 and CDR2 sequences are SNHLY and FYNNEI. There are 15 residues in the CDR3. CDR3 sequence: CASKVVAGGPHEQFF. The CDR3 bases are TGTGCCAGCAAGGTTGTAGCGGGGGGGCCCCATGAGCAGTTCTTC. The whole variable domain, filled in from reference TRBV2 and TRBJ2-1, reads EPEVTQTPSHQVTQMGQEVILRCVPISNHLYFYWYRQILGQKVEFLVSFYNNEISEKSEIFDDQFSVERPDGSNFTLKIRSTKLEDSAMYFCASKVVAGGPHEQFFGPGTRLTVL.

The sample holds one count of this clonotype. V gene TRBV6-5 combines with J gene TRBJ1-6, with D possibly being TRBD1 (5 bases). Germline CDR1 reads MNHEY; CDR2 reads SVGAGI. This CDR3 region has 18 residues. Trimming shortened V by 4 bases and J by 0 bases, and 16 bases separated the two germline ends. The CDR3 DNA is TGTGCCAGCAGTTCCCCTCGGGATGGGGGCTCCTATAATTCACCCCTCCACTTT. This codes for CASSSPRDGGSYNSPLHF.

The CDR3 DNA sequence: TGTGCCAGCAGCTTAGACCCAGGGTGGGGCACTGAAGCTTTCTTT. This codes for CASSLDPGWGTEAFF. The chain uses TRBV7-8 and TRBJ1-1; the D gene is possibly TRBD1 (5 bases). Germline V CDR1 and CDR2: SGHVS, FQNEAQ. This CDR3 has 15 amino acids. Trimming pared 1 base from V and 4 bases from J, leaving 13 bases between.

CDR3: CASSFFGTMNTEAFF. The CDR3 DNA is TGTGCCAGCAGCTTTTTTGGGACTATGAACACTGAAGCTTTCTTT. The chain employs TRBV11-1 and TRBJ1-1, with D possibly matching TRBD1 (5 bases). V was trimmed by 3 bases and J by 0 bases, leaving 11 bases between them. The CDR3 extends over 15 amino acids. Germline V gene lookup returns CDR1 SGHAT and CDR2 FQDESV (reference sequence).

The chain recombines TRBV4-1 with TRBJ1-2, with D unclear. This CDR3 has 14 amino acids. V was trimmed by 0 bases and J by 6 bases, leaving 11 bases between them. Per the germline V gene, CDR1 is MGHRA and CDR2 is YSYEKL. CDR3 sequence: CASSQESAWDGYTF. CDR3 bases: TGCGCCAGCAGCCAAGAATCTGCTTGGGATGGCTACACCTTC.

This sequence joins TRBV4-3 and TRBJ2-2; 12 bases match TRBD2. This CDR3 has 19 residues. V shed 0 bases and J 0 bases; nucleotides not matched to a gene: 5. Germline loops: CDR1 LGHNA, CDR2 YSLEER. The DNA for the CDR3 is TGCGCCAGCAGCCAAGAACTAGCGGGGGGTATACCGAACACCGGGGAGCTGTTTTTT. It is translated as CASSQELAGGIPNTGELFF.

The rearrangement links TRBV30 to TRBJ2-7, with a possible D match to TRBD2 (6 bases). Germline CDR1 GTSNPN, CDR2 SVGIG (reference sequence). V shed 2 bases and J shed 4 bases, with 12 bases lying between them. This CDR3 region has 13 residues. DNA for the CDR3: TGTGCCTGGAGTCGGGACGGACTATACGAGCAGTACTTC. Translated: CAWSRDGLYEQYF.

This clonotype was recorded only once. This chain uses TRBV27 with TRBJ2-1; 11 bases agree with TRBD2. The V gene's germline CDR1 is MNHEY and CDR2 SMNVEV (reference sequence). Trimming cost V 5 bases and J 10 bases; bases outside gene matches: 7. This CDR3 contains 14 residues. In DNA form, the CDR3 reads TGTGCCAGCAGTCCCGGACTAGCGGGTATAGAGCAGTTCTTC. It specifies CASSPGLAGIEQFF.

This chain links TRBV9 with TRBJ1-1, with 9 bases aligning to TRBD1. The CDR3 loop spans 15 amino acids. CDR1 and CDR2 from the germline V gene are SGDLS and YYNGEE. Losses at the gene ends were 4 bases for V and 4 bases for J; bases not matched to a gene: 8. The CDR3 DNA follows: TGTGCCAGCAGCCAATTACAGGGGGCGGGCACTGAAGCTTTCTTT. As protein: CASSQLQGAGTEAFF. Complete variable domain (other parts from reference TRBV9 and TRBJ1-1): DSGVTQTPKHLITATGQRVTLRCSPRSGDLSVYWYQQSLDQGLQFLIQYYNGEERAKGNILERFSAQQFPDLHSELNLSSLELGDSALYFCASSQLQGAGTEAFFGQGTRLTVV.

This CDR3 reads CATTPRSSGAQPQHF. CDR3 DNA: TGTGCCACCACCCCACGGTCGTCGGGCGCCCAGCCCCAGCATTTT. The genes are TRBV15 and TRBJ1-5; D is unresolved. Germline V gene sequence: CDR1 LNHNV, CDR2 YYDKDF (reference sequence). Trimming pared 7 bases from V and 7 bases from J, leaving 20 bases between. The CDR3 contains 15 residues.

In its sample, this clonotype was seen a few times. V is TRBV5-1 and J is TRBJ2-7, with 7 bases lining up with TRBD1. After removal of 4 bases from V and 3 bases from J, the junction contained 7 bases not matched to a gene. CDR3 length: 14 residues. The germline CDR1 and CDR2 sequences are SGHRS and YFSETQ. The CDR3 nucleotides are TGCGCCAGCAGCGTCCGACAGGGAGACTACGAGCAGTACTTC. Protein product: CASSVRQGDYEQYF.

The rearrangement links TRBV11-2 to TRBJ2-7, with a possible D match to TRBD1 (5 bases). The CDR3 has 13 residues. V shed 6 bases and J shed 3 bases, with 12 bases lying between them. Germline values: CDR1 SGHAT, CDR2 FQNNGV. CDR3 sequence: CASSPTGFYEQYF. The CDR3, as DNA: TGTGCCAGCAGTCCCACAGGATTCTACGAGCAGTACTTC. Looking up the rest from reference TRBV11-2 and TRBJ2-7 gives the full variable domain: EAGVAQSPRYKIIEKRQSVAFWCNPISGHATLYWYQQILGQGPKLLIQFQNNGVVDDSQLPKDRFSAERLKGVDSTLKIQPAKLEDSAVYLCASSPTGFYEQYFGPGTRLTVT.

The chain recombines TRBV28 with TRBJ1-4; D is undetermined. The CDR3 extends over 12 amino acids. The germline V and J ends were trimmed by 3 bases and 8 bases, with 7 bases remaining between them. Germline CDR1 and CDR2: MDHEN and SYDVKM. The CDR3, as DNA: TGTGCCAGCAGTTTCCTCCAGGAAAAACTGTTTTTT. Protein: CASSFLQEKLFF.

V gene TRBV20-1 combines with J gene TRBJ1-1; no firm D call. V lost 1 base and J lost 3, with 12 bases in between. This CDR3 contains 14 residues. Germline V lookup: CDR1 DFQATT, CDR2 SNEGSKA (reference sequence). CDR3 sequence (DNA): TGCAGTGCTAGAGCGGGTAGGGCCCACACTGAAGCTTTCTTT. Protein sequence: CSARAGRAHTEAFF.